This T cell receptor (beta chain) was sequenced for a study of spatial heterogeneity in lung cancer. Points from the study as a whole: Expanded intratumoral alpha and beta TCR counts tracked tumor mutation counts. Expanded TCRs classified as ubiquitous or regional were counted, and these counts tracked ubiquitous and regional nonsynonymous mutations, respectively.

TCRdb re-called the 5' RACE reads through MiXCR, storing one row per CDR3 protein. This table holds approximately 18,000 distinct CDR3 sequences, 5% to 6% found once. Time point indicated: sample taken at primary tumor resection. This CDR3 is built from 16 residues. The V and J ends lost 5 bases and 2 bases respectively, with 18 bases between them. A note on this clonotype: Its antigen is still unknown. This beta chain is a stray sequence in a library constructed for alpha chains; its clone size is not meaningful.

This chain uses TRBV12-3 or TRBV12-4 with TRBJ1-1; D gene ambiguous. This specimen was lung tumor tissue, taken at surgery. The receptor was isolated from a female donor with early-stage non-small cell lung cancer. CDR3 loop: CASSALPQWVNTEAFF. Here the CDR3 DNA reads TGTGCCAGCAGTGCGCTCCCCCAGTGGGTAAACACTGAAGCTTTCTTT.